One and the same sample provided the 9 T cell receptor beta chains below, sequenced in a study of blood T cell repertoires in COVID-19. The table came from immunoSEQ multiplex PCR; TCRdb's copy has only in-frame clones and leaves some out. The repertoire holds around 260,000 clones, with approximately 83% as singletons. Sequenced sample: PBMCs or T cells enriched from blood (not recorded which). These receptors were taken from a woman in her thirties who had recovered from COVID-19.

V gene TRBV11-2 combines with J gene TRBJ2-3; 8 bases are a match to TRBD1. This CDR3 has 14 residues. V was pared by 3 bases and J by 1 base, with 0 bases of the junction left unmatched. The germline V gene encodes CDR1 SGHAT and CDR2 FQNNGV. The CDR3 loop is CASSLDRGTDTQYF. The CDR3, as DNA: TGTGCCAGCAGCTTGGACAGGGGCACAGATACGCAGTATTTT.

This clone occurred once. CDR3 residues: CASTLTAGALIWTEAFF. The CDR3 DNA follows: TGTGCCAGCACCCTGACGGCAGGGGCCCTGATTTGGACTGAAGCTTTCTTT. The rearrangement links TRBV5-4 to TRBJ1-1; a weak D match, TRBD1 (6 bases). This CDR3 spans 17 amino acids. CDR1 and CDR2 (germline): SGHNT, YYREEE (reference sequence). Deletions cut 6 bases from V and 5 bases from J, with 26 bases between.

This chain's CDR3 is CASSVDGRGSYEQYF. The CDR3 bases are TGTGCCAGCAGCGTAGACGGGAGGGGCTCCTACGAGCAGTACTTC. The chain recombines TRBV9 with TRBJ2-7; TRBD2 agrees at 8 bases. Germline V lookup: CDR1 SGDLS, CDR2 YYNGEE. V gave up 0 bases and J gave up 0 bases; unmatched junction bases: 2. This CDR3 has 15 amino acids.

J is TRBJ2-7 and V is TRBV4-2, with 10 bases fitting TRBD1. This CDR3 is built from 15 residues. Germline loops: CDR1 LGHNA, CDR2 YNFKEQ. The V gene end was trimmed by 2 bases and the J gene end by 2 bases; junction bases not matched to a gene: 3. CDR3 sequence (DNA): TGTGCCAGCAGCCAACGGACAGGGGGACCCTACGAGCAGTACTTC. It codes for CASSQRTGGPYEQYF.

The J gene is TRBJ2-1, the V gene TRBV20-1; weak D call: TRBD2 (5 bases). V dropped 3 bases and J dropped 8 bases, with 14 bases sitting between them. CDR1 and CDR2 (germline): DFQATT, SNEGSKA (reference sequence). CDR3 length: 13 amino acids. Here the CDR3 DNA reads TGCAGTGCTAGTTCCCCACTCGGGGATGAGCAGTTCTTC. Translating gives CSASSPLGDEQFF.

The chain recombines TRBV25-1 with TRBJ2-5, with D possibly TRBD1 on 5 matching bases. The CDR3 extends over 15 amino acids. Germline V gene lookup returns CDR1 MGHDK and CDR2 SYGVNS. The ends were cut back, 5 bases at V and 5 bases at J, with 18 bases in the middle. The CDR3 DNA reads TGTGCCAGCAGTTCCATGGGTGGAGACAGCGAGACCCAGTACTTC. Translated, it gives CASSSMGGDSETQYF.

This clone was counted a single time. V usage is TRBV30 and J usage is TRBJ1-1; no firm D call. With 3 bases removed from V and 1 base from J, the gap between germline ends came to 12 bases. The CDR3 length is 14 residues. Germline V gene data show CDR1 as GTSNPN and CDR2 as SVGIG (reference sequence). The CDR3 bases are TGTGCCTGGAGCCATCCCCACGGGAACACTGAAGCTTTCTTT. Translated: CAWSHPHGNTEAFF.

This clone was counted a single time. V is TRBV24-1 and J is TRBJ2-5; 7 bases are a match to TRBD2. From germline, CDR1 is KGHDR and CDR2 SFDVKD. The CDR3 contains 15 residues. Trimming took 0 bases from V and 5 from J; bases not matched to a gene: 5. CDR3 bases: TGTGCCACCAGTGATTTGGCGCCCGGGGGGGAGACCCAGTACTTC. Its protein product is CATSDLAPGGETQYF.

The J gene is TRBJ1-2, the V gene TRBV28, with D possibly TRBD1 on 5 matching bases. This CDR3 comprises 19 residues. Trimming stripped 5 bases from V and 4 bases from J, with 29 bases between. CDR1 is MDHEN, CDR2 SYDVKM, per germline. CDR3 in DNA: TGTGCCAGCAGTCCGCACTGGACATTTGATCTCGAAAATGGCTATGGCTACACCTTC. Its protein product is CASSPHWTFDLENGYGYTF.